The rows below give T cell receptor beta chains drawn from one sample of a study of cytomegalovirus exposure and HLA in healthy donors. Repertoires were generated with immunoSEQ multiplex PCR, while TCRdb's copy carries only in-frame clones and drops some. Of a few hundred thousand clones listed, 86% are singletons. Sequencing was carried out using PBMCs. The receptors were gathered from a woman aged 18-29 years in good health and CMV-seronegative. Both conserved end residues are part of each CDR3. A D gene is named only where the DNA matches it firmly. Some rows have no size entry. The others give once, few or many, or a class for an expanded clone.

cdr3_length	j_call	v_call	d_call	clone_size	cdr3_aa	cdr3_nt
12	TRBJ2-1	TRBV28	TRBD2	NA	CASRLTGTSKFF	TGTGCCAGCAGGCTAACCGGGACTAGCAAGTTCTTC
15	TRBJ1-3	TRBV6-5	NA	NA	CASSTTGSRGNTIYF	TGTGCCAGCAGTACCACCGGGTCGCGAGGAAACACCATATATTTT
11	TRBJ1-2	TRBV10-3	NA	NA	CAISGGDGYTF	TGTGCCATCAGTGGGGGGGATGGCTACACCTTC
15	TRBJ2-7	TRBV14	TRBD2	NA	CASRPGLAGRYEQYF	TGTGCCAGCAGACCGGGACTAGCGGGAAGATACGAGCAGTACTTC
13	TRBJ1-1	TRBV5-1	NA	few	CASSGQTNTEAFF	TGCGCCAGCAGCGGACAGACGAACACTGAAGCTTTCTTT
15	TRBJ2-1	TRBV5-4	TRBD2	NA	CASSLGLAAFNEQFF	TGTGCCAGCAGCTTGGGACTAGCGGCATTCAATGAGCAGTTCTTC
15	TRBJ2-7	TRBV9	TRBD2	NA	CASSGWTSGNYEQYF	TGTGCCAGCAGCGGCTGGACTAGCGGAAACTACGAGCAGTACTTC
14	TRBJ2-5	TRBV9	TRBD2	NA	CASNAGGQGETQYF	TGTGCCAGCAACGCGGGAGGCCAAGGGGAGACCCAGTACTTC
17	TRBJ1-2	TRBV18	NA	NA	CASSPRGPDALHYGYTF	TGTGCCAGCTCACCACGGGGCCCCGATGCCCTGCACTATGGCTACACCTTC
15	TRBJ1-3	TRBV4-2	NA	NA	CASSQESYSGNTIYF	TGTGCCAGCAGCCAAGAATCCTACTCTGGAAACACCATATATTTT
17	TRBJ2-7	TRBV28	TRBD2	NA	CASSSPPGAGEGYEQYF	TGTGCCAGCAGTTCCCCCCCGGGAGCGGGAGAGGGCTACGAGCAGTACTTC
15	TRBJ2-7	TRBV7-9	NA	NA	CASSLDRVYSYEQYF	TGTGCCAGCAGCTTAGACAGGGTATACTCCTACGAGCAGTACTTC
15	TRBJ2-7	TRBV5-6	NA	NA	CASSLWERTTYEQYF	TGTGCCAGCAGCTTGTGGGAGCGGACCACCTACGAGCAGTACTTC
13	TRBJ1-1	TRBV28	NA	NA	CASSFRDSFQAFF	TGTGCCAGCAGTTTCCGCGATTCCTTCCAAGCTTTCTTT
13	TRBJ2-7	TRBV28	NA	NA	CASIGGPTYEQYF	TGTGCCAGCATAGGAGGCCCTACCTACGAGCAGTACTTC
15	TRBJ2-5	TRBV5-6	NA	NA	CASSLSGLTKETQYF	TGTGCCAGCAGCTTATCGGGTCTAACGAAAGAGACCCAGTACTTC
13	TRBJ2-1	TRBV30	TRBD2	NA	CAGELAEGNEQFF	TGTGCCGGGGAACTAGCGGAAGGCAATGAGCAGTTCTTC
15	TRBJ2-3	TRBV6-6	TRBD2	NA	CASRIGGGGTDTQYF	TGTGCCAGCAGGATCGGCGGGGGGGGCACAGATACGCAGTATTTT
13	TRBJ2-3	TRBV5-1	NA	NA	CASSLGRADTQYF	TGCGCCAGCAGCTTAGGCAGGGCCGATACGCAGTATTTT
12	TRBJ2-7	TRBV19	NA	NA	CASSTNSYEQYF	TGTGCCAGTAGTACTAACTCCTACGAGCAGTACTTC
16	TRBJ2-7	TRBV19	TRBD2	NA	CASSNTGLAGGREQYF	TGTGCCAGTAGCAATACCGGACTAGCGGGAGGGCGGGAGCAGTACTTC
16	TRBJ2-7	TRBV29-1	TRBD2	NA	CSVEGLAGARAYEQYF	TGCAGCGTTGAGGGACTAGCGGGAGCCCGGGCCTACGAGCAGTACTTC
14	TRBJ2-1	TRBV7-6	TRBD1	NA	CASSPTGPYNEQFF	TGTGCCAGCAGCCCGACAGGGCCCTACAATGAGCAGTTCTTC
15	TRBJ2-1	TRBV5-1	NA	NA	CASSLVVSGLDEQFF	TGCGCCAGCAGCTTGGTTGTCTCAGGGCTCGATGAGCAGTTCTTC
14	TRBJ1-5	TRBV5-1	TRBD1	many	CASSFGTGNQPQHF	TGCGCCAGCAGCTTTGGGACAGGGAATCAGCCCCAGCATTTT
13	TRBJ1-1	TRBV27	NA	NA	CASQTDRNTEAFF	TGTGCCAGCCAAACAGACAGGAACACTGAAGCTTTCTTT
15	TRBJ2-7	TRBV7-2	NA	NA	CASSLVGQGVYEQYF	TGTGCCAGCAGCTTAGTGGGGCAGGGTGTCTACGAGCAGTACTTC
13	TRBJ2-1	TRBV9	NA	NA	CASSGLRAHEQFF	TGTGCCAGCAGCGGCTTAAGAGCACATGAGCAGTTCTTC
14	TRBJ2-1	TRBV7-9	NA	once	CASSLSGSTDEQFF	TGTGCCAGCAGCTTGAGCGGTTCGACCGATGAGCAGTTCTTC
16	TRBJ1-3	TRBV6-5	NA	NA	CASSFSRASSGNTIYF	TGTGCCAGCAGTTTCTCCAGGGCCTCCTCTGGAAACACCATATATTTT
14	TRBJ2-7	TRBV4-1	NA	NA	CASRLRGGTPEQYF	TGCGCCAGCAGGTTAAGGGGCGGGACGCCCGAGCAGTACTTC
15	TRBJ1-2	TRBV7-3	TRBD1	once	CASSPGAGGGYGYTF	TGTGCCAGCAGCCCTGGGGCAGGGGGAGGCTATGGCTACACCTTC